The clone carrying this TCR beta chain was seen at least ten times. What it recognizes is unknown. These data originate in a study of T cells in Graves' hyperthyroidism and ophthalmopathy. Overall study results and limits: Within blood appeared most thyroid clonotypes that had expanded above 0.001.

This CDR3 is 11 amino acids long. The V gene lost 5 bases and the J gene lost 6 bases, with 8 bases spanning the gap. CDR1 is SQVTM, CDR2 ANQGSEA, per germline. TCR beta CDR3 regions were amplified from RNA. During a first-round RT-PCR of the TCR CDR3, the HTBI primer set was used. TCRdb re-called the multiplex PCR reads through MiXCR, storing one row per CDR3 protein. This repertoire shows hundreds of thousands of distinct CDR3 sequences, 35% to 45% found once; its top ten account for around 10%. The gene calls are TRBV29-1 and TRBJ1-3; weak D call: TRBD1 (5 bases). Sequenced sample: blood. The TCR was taken from a man between 18 and 35 years old with Graves' hyperthyroidism. The chain's CDR3 is CSVLGENTIYF. CDR3 in DNA: TGCAGCGTTTTAGGGGAAAACACCATATATTTT.